Listed below are T cell receptor beta chains from one sample, sequenced in a study of OX40 agonist ivuxolimab in advanced cancers. The protocol was immunoSEQ multiplex PCR, while the TCRdb copy is restricted to in-frame clones and leaves out a portion. The data contain around 94,000 clones, more than 75% of them seen just once; the ten biggest clones take up about 0.89%. Sequencing used CD4+ or CD8+ T cells sorted from blood, obtained in a trial of the OX40 agonist ivuxolimab. The receptors stem from an adult with an advanced solid tumor such as melanoma, head and neck, liver or kidney cancer. Both conserved end residues are trimmed from each CDR3. A D gene is named only where the DNA matches it firmly.

J gene	V gene	D gene	CDR3 protein
TRBJ2-7	TRBV19	NA	ASSITGEVGYEQY
TRBJ2-5	TRBV11-3	TRBD2	ASSATSGRPQETQY
TRBJ2-7	TRBV19	TRBD2	ASSPRFGAGAYEQY
TRBJ2-7	TRBV18	NA	ASSPRESSSYEQY
TRBJ1-3	TRBV19	NA	ASSIETFIRVPGNTIY
TRBJ1-1	TRBV7-2	NA	ASSLGFTEAF
TRBJ2-3	TRBV6-1	NA	ASMGTGWGTDTQY
TRBJ2-5	TRBV7-9	NA	ASSSVLGTQY
TRBJ1-1	TRBV6-1	NA	ASGKDWSTEAF
TRBJ2-7	TRBV5-8	NA	ASSLRLGAEQY
TRBJ1-1	TRBV2	NA	ASSDQTQGNTEAF
TRBJ2-5	TRBV19	NA	ASSISAGEQETQY
TRBJ2-3	TRBV7-2	NA	ASSARGGSTDTQY
TRBJ2-1	TRBV5-6	NA	ASSLYLNNEQF
TRBJ2-3	TRBV6-1	TRBD1	ASSGLTGGHGTDTQY
TRBJ1-1	TRBV7-3	NA	ASSLPGGTEAF
TRBJ1-1	TRBV18	NA	ASSRGGADTEAF
TRBJ2-6	TRBV18	NA	ASSLGVDRSGANVLT
TRBJ2-7	TRBV6-6	NA	ASEAGSLYEQY
TRBJ1-4	TRBV27	NA	ASSWSLGEKLF
TRBJ2-7	TRBV5-1	TRBD2	ASSRSGKAEQY
TRBJ2-5	TRBV30	TRBD2	AWGAMGPGTSGRKTQY
TRBJ2-2	TRBV7-2	TRBD2	ASSSPGLASTGELF
TRBJ2-2	TRBV7-2	TRBD2	ASSHNAASGTGELF
TRBJ2-7	TRBV28	NA	ASSFPRAGSKYEQY
TRBJ1-1	TRBV5-1	TRBD1	ASGTGEKAF
TRBJ2-5	TRBV5-1	NA	ASSRNRGETQY
TRBJ2-5	TRBV7-2	TRBD2	ASSLVASGRETQY
TRBJ1-5	TRBV7-9	NA	ASSLGRVSNQPQH
TRBJ1-5	TRBV30	TRBD1	AWSAPGQRNQPQH
TRBJ1-2	TRBV7-8	NA	ASSLQGTGYT
TRBJ1-2	TRBV19	NA	ASSIAAGVYGYT
TRBJ1-2	TRBV7-2	NA	ASSIVPENYGYT
TRBJ2-3	TRBV5-1	NA	ASSLERNTDTQY
TRBJ2-7	TRBV19	TRBD1	ASSLRDSPYEQY
TRBJ2-1	TRBV12-5	TRBD1	ASGPGQGRNNEQF
TRBJ2-1	TRBV19	NA	ASSTTGFNEQF
TRBJ2-2	TRBV7-8	TRBD2	ASSSVRESNGELF